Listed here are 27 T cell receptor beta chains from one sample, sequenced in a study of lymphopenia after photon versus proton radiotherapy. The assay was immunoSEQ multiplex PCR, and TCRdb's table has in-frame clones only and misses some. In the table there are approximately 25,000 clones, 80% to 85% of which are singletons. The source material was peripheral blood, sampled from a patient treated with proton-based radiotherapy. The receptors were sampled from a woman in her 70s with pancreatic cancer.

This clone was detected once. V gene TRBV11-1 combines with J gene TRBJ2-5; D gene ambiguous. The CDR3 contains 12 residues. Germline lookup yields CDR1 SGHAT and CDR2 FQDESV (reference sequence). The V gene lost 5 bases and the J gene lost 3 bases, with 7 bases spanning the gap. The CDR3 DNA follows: TGTGCCAGCAGCCAAGCAGAAGAGACCCAGTACTTC. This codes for CASSQAEETQYF.

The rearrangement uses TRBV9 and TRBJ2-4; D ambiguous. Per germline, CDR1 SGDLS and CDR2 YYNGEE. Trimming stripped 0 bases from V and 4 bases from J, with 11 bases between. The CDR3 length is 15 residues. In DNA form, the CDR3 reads TGTGCCAGCAGCGTAGACGGGTCGTCGAAAAACATTCAGTACTTC. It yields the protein CASSVDGSSKNIQYF.

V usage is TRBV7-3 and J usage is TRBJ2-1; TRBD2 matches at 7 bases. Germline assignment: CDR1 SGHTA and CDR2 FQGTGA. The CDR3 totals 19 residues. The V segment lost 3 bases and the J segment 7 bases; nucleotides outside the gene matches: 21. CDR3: CASSLELALHHPGPNEQFF. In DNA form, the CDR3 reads TGTGCCAGCAGCTTGGAACTAGCGCTGCATCACCCGGGGCCAAATGAGCAGTTCTTC.

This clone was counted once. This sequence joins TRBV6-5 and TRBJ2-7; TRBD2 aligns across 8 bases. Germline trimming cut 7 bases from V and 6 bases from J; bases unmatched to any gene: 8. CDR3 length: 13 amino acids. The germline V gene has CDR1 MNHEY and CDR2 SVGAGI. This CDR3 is CASTPGGLSEQYF. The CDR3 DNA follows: TGTGCCAGCACCCCGGGGGGGCTCTCCGAGCAGTACTTC.

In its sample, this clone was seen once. This CDR3 is CASSNTGVVTEAFF. In nucleotides, the CDR3 is TGTGCCAGTAGTAACACAGGGGTGGTCACTGAAGCTTTCTTT. This chain joins TRBV19 and TRBJ1-1; 7 nucleotides align to TRBD1. This CDR3 is built from 14 residues. Germline assignment: CDR1 LNHDA and CDR2 SQIVND (reference sequence). The V gene end was trimmed by 4 bases and the J gene end by 4 bases; junction bases not matched to a gene: 6.

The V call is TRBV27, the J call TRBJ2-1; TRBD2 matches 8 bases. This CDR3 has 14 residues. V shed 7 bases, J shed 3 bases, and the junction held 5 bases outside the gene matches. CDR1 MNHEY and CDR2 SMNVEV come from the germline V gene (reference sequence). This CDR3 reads CASKTGTSYNEQFF. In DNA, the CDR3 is TGTGCCAGCAAAACCGGGACTAGCTACAATGAGCAGTTCTTC.

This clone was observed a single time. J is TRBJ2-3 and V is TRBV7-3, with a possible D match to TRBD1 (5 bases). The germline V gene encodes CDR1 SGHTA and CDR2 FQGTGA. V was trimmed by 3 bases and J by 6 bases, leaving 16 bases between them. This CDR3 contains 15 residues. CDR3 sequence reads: CASSFKSGPSDTQYF. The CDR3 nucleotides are TGTGCCAGCAGCTTTAAGTCAGGGCCCAGTGATACGCAGTATTTT.

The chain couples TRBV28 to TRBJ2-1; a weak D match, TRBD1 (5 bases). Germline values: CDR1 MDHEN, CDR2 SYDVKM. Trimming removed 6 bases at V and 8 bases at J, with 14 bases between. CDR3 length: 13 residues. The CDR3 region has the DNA TGTGCCAGCAGATCAGGGTTTAGGGATGAGCAGTTCTTC. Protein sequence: CASRSGFRDEQFF.

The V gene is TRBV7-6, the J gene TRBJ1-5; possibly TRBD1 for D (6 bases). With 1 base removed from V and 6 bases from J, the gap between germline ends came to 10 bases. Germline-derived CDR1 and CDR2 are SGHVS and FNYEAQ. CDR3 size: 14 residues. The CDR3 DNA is TGTGCCAGCAGCTTAGACCCAGGGGTTCAGCCCCAGCATTTT. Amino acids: CASSLDPGVQPQHF.

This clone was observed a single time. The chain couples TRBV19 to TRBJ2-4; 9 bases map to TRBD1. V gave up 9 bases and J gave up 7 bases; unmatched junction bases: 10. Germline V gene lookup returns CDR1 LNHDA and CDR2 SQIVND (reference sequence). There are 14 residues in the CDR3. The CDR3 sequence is CASGEQGAGNIQYF. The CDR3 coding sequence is TGTGCCAGCGGCGAACAGGGGGCGGGGAACATTCAGTACTTC.

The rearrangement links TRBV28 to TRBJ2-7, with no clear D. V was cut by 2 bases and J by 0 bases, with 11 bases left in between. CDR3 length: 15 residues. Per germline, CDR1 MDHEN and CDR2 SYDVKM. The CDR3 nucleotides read TGTGCCAGCAGTTTAGGTACGGTCCGCTCCTACGAGCAGTACTTC. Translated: CASSLGTVRSYEQYF.

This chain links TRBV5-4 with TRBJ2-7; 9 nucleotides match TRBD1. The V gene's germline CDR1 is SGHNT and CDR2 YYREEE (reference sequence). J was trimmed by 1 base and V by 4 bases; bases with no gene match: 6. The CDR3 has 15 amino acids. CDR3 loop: CASSVPGQGSYEQYF. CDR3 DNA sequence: TGTGCCAGCAGCGTGCCGGGACAGGGATCCTACGAGCAGTACTTC.

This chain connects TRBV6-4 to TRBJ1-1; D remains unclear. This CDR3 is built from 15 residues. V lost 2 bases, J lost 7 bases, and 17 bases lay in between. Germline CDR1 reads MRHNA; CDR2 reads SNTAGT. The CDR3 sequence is CASSDDGLGSNEAFF. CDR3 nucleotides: TGTGCCAGCAGTGACGACGGACTAGGGTCGAATGAAGCTTTCTTT.

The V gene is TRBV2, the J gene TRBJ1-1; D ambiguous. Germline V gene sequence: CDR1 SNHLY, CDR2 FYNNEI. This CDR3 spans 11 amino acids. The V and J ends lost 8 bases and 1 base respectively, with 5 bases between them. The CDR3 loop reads CASDRNTEAFF. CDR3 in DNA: TGTGCCAGCGACCGGAACACTGAAGCTTTCTTT.

The CDR3 DNA reads TGTGCCAGCAGTTTTATGTACACCGGCTATGGCTACACCTTC. Translated, it gives CASSFMYTGYGYTF. The rearrangement joins TRBV11-3 to TRBJ1-2; D unclear. The CDR3 contains 14 residues. Trimming stripped 6 bases from V and 4 bases from J, with 15 bases between. Germline values: CDR1 SGHNT, CDR2 YENEEA. Based on the CDR3 plus reference TRBV11-3 and TRBJ1-2, the full variable domain is EAGVVQSPRYKIIEKKQPVAFWCNPISGHNTLYWYLQNLGQGPELLIRYENEEAVDDSQLPKDRFSAERLKGVDSTLKIQPAELGDSAVYLCASSFMYTGYGYTFGSGTRLTVV.

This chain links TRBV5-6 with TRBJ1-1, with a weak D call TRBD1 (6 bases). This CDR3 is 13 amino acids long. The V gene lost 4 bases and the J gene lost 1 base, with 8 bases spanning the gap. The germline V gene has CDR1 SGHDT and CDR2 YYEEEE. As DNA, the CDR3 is TGTGCCAGCAGCACACAGGGGAACACTGAAGCTTTCTTT. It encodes CASSTQGNTEAFF.

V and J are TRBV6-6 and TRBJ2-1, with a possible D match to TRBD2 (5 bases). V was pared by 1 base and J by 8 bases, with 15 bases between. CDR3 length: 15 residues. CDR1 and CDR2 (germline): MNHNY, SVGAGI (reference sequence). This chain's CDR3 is CASSYFTADLDEQFF. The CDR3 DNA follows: TGTGCCAGCAGTTACTTTACAGCGGACTTGGATGAGCAGTTCTTC.

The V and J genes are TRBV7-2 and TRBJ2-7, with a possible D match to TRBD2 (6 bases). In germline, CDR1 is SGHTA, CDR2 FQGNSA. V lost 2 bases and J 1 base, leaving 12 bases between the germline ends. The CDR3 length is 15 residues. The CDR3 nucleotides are TGTGCCAGCAGCTTATTACTAGGGACTTCCTACGAGCAGTACTTC. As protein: CASSLLLGTSYEQYF.

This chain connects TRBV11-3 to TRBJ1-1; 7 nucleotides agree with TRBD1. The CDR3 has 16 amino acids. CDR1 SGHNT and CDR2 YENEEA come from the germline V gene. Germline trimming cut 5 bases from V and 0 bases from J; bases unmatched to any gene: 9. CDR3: CASSRTRTGMNTEAFF. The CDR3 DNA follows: TGTGCCAGCAGCCGGACTCGGACAGGAATGAACACTGAAGCTTTCTTT.

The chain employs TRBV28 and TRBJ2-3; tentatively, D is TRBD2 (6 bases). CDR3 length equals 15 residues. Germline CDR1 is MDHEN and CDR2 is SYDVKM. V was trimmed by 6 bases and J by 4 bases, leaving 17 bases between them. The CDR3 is CASRKYGRAPDTQYF. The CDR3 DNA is TGTGCCAGCAGAAAGTACGGGAGAGCGCCAGATACGCAGTATTTT.

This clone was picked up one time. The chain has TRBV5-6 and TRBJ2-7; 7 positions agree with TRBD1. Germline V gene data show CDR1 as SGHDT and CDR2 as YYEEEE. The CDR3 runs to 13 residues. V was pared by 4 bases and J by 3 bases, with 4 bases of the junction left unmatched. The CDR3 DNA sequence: TGTGCCAGCAGCCCTGGGACAGTCTACGAGCAGTACTTC. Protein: CASSPGTVYEQYF.

CDR3 sequence (DNA): TGTGCCACCGGACTAGCGGGATACTACAATGAGCAGTTCTTC. Amino acid sequence: CATGLAGYYNEQFF. This chain joins TRBV15 and TRBJ2-1; 12 nucleotides agree with TRBD2. This CDR3 has 14 residues. Unmatched junction bases numbered 2, after V lost 8 bases and J lost 3 bases. Germline CDR1 and CDR2: LNHNV and YYDKDF (reference sequence).

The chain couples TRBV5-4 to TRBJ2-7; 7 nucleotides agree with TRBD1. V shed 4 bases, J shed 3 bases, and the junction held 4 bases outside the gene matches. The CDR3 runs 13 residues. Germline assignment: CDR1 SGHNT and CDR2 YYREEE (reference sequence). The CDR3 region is CASSINRGYEQYF. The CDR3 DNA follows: TGTGCCAGCAGCATAAACAGGGGCTACGAGCAGTACTTC.

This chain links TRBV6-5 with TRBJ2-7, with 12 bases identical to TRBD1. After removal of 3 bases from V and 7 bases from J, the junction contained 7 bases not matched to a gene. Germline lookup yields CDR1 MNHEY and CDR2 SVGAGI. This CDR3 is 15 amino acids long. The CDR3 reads CASSYFGTGGEEQYF. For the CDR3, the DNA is TGTGCCAGCAGTTATTTCGGGACAGGGGGCGAGGAGCAGTACTTC.

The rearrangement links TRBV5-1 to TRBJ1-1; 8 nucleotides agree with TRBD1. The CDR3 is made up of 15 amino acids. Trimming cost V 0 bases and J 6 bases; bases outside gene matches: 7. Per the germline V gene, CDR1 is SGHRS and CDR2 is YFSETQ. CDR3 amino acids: CASSLATGGIAEAFF. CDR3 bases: TGCGCCAGCAGCTTGGCCACAGGGGGGATAGCTGAAGCTTTCTTT.

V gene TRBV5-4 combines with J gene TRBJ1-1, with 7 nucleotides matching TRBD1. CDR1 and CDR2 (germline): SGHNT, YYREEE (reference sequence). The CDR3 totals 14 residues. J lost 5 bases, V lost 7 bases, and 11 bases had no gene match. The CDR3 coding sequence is TGTGCCAGCCGATCTGACAGGGATCGAACTGAAGCTTTCTTT. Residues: CASRSDRDRTEAFF.

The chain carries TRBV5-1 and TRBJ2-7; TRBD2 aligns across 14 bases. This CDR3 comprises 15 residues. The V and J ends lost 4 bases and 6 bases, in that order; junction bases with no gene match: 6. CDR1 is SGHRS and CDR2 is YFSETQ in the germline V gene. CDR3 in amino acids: CASSGTGTSGSEQYF. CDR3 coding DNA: TGCGCCAGCAGCGGAACCGGGACTAGCGGGAGCGAGCAGTACTTC.